The clone carrying this T cell receptor beta chain was counted once. In the original processing: Scientists estimated how many nucleated cells there were by amplifying reference gene primers. The protocol was immunoSEQ multiplex PCR, while the TCRdb copy is restricted to in-frame clones and leaves out a portion. That table gives V, J and clone size, and the DNA gave D and trimming. The data show a few hundred thousand clones, 80% to 90% seen once. This sample was taken from a study of blood T cell repertoires in COVID-19. Overall study: Acute-phase and convalescent COVID-19 samples originated in the United States, Italy and Spain. Sources were T cells, B-cell-depleted T cells, or PBMCs; the material itself was cDNA or gDNA.

The CDR3 extends over 13 amino acids. Germline V gene lookup returns CDR1 SGHDN and CDR2 FVKESK. Between the trimmed V and J ends, which lost 1 base and 10 bases, there was a span of 11 bases. The chain combines TRBV14 with TRBJ2-1; D is possibly TRBD1 (5 bases). Specimen: PBMCs or T cells enriched from blood (not recorded which). The TCR comes from a woman between 18 and 29 years old who had recovered from COVID-19. CDR3 sequence: CASSQVRDHEQFF. CDR3 bases: TGTGCCAGCAGCCAAGTCAGGGATCACGAGCAGTTCTTC.